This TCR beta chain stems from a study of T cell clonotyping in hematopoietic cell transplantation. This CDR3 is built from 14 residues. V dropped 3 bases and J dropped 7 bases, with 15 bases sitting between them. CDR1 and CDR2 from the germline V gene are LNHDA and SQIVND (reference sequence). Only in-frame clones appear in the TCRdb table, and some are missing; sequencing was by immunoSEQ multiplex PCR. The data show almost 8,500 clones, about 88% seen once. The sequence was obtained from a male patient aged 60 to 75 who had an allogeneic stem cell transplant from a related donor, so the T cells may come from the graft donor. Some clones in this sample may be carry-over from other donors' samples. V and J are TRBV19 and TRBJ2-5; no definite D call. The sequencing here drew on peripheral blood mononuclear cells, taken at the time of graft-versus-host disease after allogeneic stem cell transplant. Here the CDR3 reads CASSIPAEPWTQYF. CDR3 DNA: TGTGCCAGTAGTATCCCTGCAGAGCCCTGGACCCAGTACTTC. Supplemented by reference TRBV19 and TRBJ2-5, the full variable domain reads DGGITQSPKYLFRKEGQNVTLSCEQNLNHDAMYWYRQDPGQGLRLIYYSQIVNDFQKGDIAEGYSVSREKKESFPLTVTSAQKNPTAFYLCASSIPAEPWTQYFGPGTRLLVL.